The 27 T cell receptor beta chains given below trace back to one sample, sequenced in a study of blood T cells in healthy people across ages (dated by TCRdb to the mid-2010s). Library preparation was by 5' RACE. Sequencing used an Illumina HiSeq 2500. A second PCR of roughly 7 to 11 cycles was performed with a sample-barcoded 5' primer and a J-beta primer mix. TCRdb itself trimmed the public reads at Q25 with fastp, ran MiXCR and retained productive beta chains. Rows are combined by CDR3 protein, so each entry shows the most common genes and DNA. Here the sample has 1,500,000 or so distinct CDR3 sequences; approximately 39% occur a single time. The top ten clones comprise about 4.1% of the sample. Material: blood. The receptor source for this set is a woman between 18 and 29 years old in good health.

The chain has TRBV6-2 or TRBV6-3 and TRBJ1-5; tentative D call: TRBD1 (5 bases). Between the trimmed V and J ends, which lost 5 bases and 2 bases, there was a span of 19 bases. The CDR3 sequence is 17 residues long. CDR1 and CDR2 from the germline V gene are MNHEY and SVGEGT. This CDR3 is CASSKGPRGGGNQPQHF. CDR3 bases: TGTGCCAGCAGTAAGGGACCGAGGGGTGGGGGCAATCAGCCCCAGCATTTT.

The CDR3 sequence: CASSYFGTINTEAFF. CDR3 bases: TGTGCCAGCAGTTACTTTGGGACAATCAACACTGAAGCTTTCTTT. The chain links TRBV6-2 or TRBV6-3 to TRBJ1-1, with TRBD1 as a possible D gene (6 bases). Trimming took 1 base from V and 2 from J, leaving 11 bases between them. The germline V gene has CDR1 MNHEY and CDR2 SVGEGT. The CDR3 contains 15 residues.

This clonotype was seen a handful of times. The CDR3 bases are TGTGCCAGCAGTTCCCTGGACCTTGTTGGGAAGGGCTACACCTTC. This gives the protein CASSSLDLVGKGYTF. The genes are TRBV12-3 or TRBV12-4 and TRBJ1-2; D gene unclear. V was trimmed by 4 bases and J by 8 bases, leaving 20 bases between them. The CDR3 length is 15 residues.

The V call is TRBV27, the J call TRBJ2-1; 14 bases align to TRBD2. The CDR3 spans 15 residues. Germline CDR1 reads MNHEY; CDR2 reads SMNVEV (reference sequence). The ends lost 2 bases at V and 9 bases at J; junction bases unmatched: 3. CDR3 residues: CASSLGTSGGSEQFF. The CDR3 DNA reads as TGTGCCAGCAGTTTAGGGACTAGCGGGGGTAGTGAGCAGTTCTTC.

The chain has TRBV12-3 or TRBV12-4 and TRBJ1-1; no reliable D call. This CDR3 comprises 13 residues. V lost 6 bases and J lost 0, with 8 bases in between. The chain's CDR3 is CASRSQMNTEAFF. The DNA for the CDR3 is TGTGCCAGCAGATCCCAGATGAACACTGAAGCTTTCTTT.

This clonotype has only a few counts. CDR3 nucleotides: TGCGCCAGCAGCTCAACTAGCGGCCAAGAGACCCAGTACTTC. Protein product: CASSSTSGQETQYF. The chain couples TRBV5-1 to TRBJ2-5; TRBD2 matches 8 bases. The germline gives CDR1 SGHRS, CDR2 YFSETQ. The CDR3 totals 14 residues. J was trimmed by 1 base and V by 3 bases; bases with no gene match: 2.

V gene TRBV11-1 combines with J gene TRBJ2-1; D uncertain. Germline V gene sequence: CDR1 SGHAT, CDR2 FQDESV (reference sequence). The CDR3 runs to 15 residues. Trimming took 2 bases from V and 4 from J, leaving 12 bases between them. CDR3 sequence: CASSLSFGKYNEQFF. The CDR3 DNA is TGTGCCAGCAGCTTAAGTTTCGGCAAGTACAATGAGCAGTTCTTC.

This clonotype has only a few counts. The chain is built from TRBV20-1 and TRBJ2-1, with TRBD2 identical over 7 bases. The CDR3 is made up of 14 amino acids. The germline V gene has CDR1 DFQATT and CDR2 SNEGSKA (reference sequence). J gave up 5 bases and V 7 bases, and 11 bases lay outside the gene matches. CDR3 in DNA: TGCAGTGTCCACCAGCCAGCGGGGCACAATGAGCAGTTCTTC. The encoded protein is CSVHQPAGHNEQFF.

V gene TRBV5-1 combines with J gene TRBJ2-1; D is perhaps TRBD2 (5 bases). Germline V gene lookup returns CDR1 SGHRS and CDR2 YFSETQ. With 0 bases removed from V and 9 bases from J, the gap between germline ends came to 19 bases. The CDR3 runs 16 residues. The CDR3 spells CASSLVPGSVFVEQFF. DNA for the CDR3: TGCGCCAGCAGCTTGGTACCGGGGTCGGTTTTTGTTGAGCAGTTCTTC.

This chain joins TRBV28 and TRBJ2-5; TRBD1 aligns across 7 bases. The end of the DNA aligns better with TRBJ2-7, so the J call may be wrong. This CDR3 spans 15 amino acids. The germline V gene has CDR1 MDHEN and CDR2 SYDVKM. CDR3 coding DNA: TGTGCCAGCAGTGGGACGACAGGGTCCTTGGGCGAGCAGTACTTC. Its translation: CASSGTTGSLGEQYF.

In regard to this clonotype: The junction departs from the called germline gene at one end, perhaps through a read error. The genes are TRBV4-3 and TRBJ2-5; 12 bases are shared with TRBD2. Germline CDR1 and CDR2: LGHNA and YSLEER. The CDR3 consists of 18 residues. In nucleotides, the CDR3 is TGCACCAGCACCAAAGATACCCGACTAGCGGGAGCCGTCAATGAGCAGTACTTC. It translates to CTSTKDTRLAGAVNEQYF.

This chain uses TRBV6-2 or TRBV6-3 with TRBJ1-5; D is unclear. The CDR3 sequence is 17 residues long. Trimming took off 8 bases at V and 4 bases at J, with 24 bases between the two ends. Germline CDR1 reads MNHEY; CDR2 reads SVGEGT. CDR3 sequence reads: CASQRRVAGRVNQPQHF. In DNA form, the CDR3 reads TGTGCCAGCCAACGCCGAGTGGCGGGAAGGGTTAATCAGCCCCAGCATTTT.

The genes are TRBV20-1 and TRBJ1-2; no reliable D call. The germline gives CDR1 DFQATT, CDR2 SNEGSKA (reference sequence). The CDR3 covers 9 residues. V was clipped by 5 bases and J by 4 bases, with 2 bases between them. CDR3 bases: TGCAGTGCTGCCTATGGCTACACCTTC. It yields the protein CSAAYGYTF.

The chain couples TRBV20-1 to TRBJ1-5; 9 bases match TRBD1. V dropped 5 bases and J dropped 2; count of bases not matched to a gene: 7. The CDR3 has 15 residues. Germline values: CDR1 DFQATT, CDR2 SNEGSKA (reference sequence). The CDR3: CSAQDRGMGNQPQHF. The CDR3 DNA reads TGCAGTGCTCAGGACAGGGGTATGGGCAATCAGCCCCAGCATTTT.

This clonotype was recorded a few times. The junction shows a germline mismatch at one end, possibly a read error. This sequence joins TRBV12-3 or TRBV12-4 and TRBJ1-1; D perhaps matches TRBD1 (5 bases). CDR3 length equals 14 residues. CDR3 in amino acids: CANSLDYRYTEAFF. For the CDR3, the DNA is TGTGCCAACAGTTTAGACTACAGGTACACTGAAGCTTTCTTT.

This clonotype was found a few times. This chain uses TRBV7-8 with TRBJ1-1; D is uncertain. The CDR3 sequence is 14 residues long. With 5 bases removed from V and 4 bases from J, the gap between germline ends came to 14 bases. Germline-derived CDR1 and CDR2 are SGHVS and FQNEAQ. The DNA for the CDR3 is TGTGCCAGCAGCCTAGACCTCGCGCCCACTGAAGCTTTCTTT. Translation: CASSLDLAPTEAFF. Full variable domain (outside the CDR3, taken from reference TRBV7-8 and TRBJ1-1): GAGVSQSPRYKVAKRGQDVALRCDPISGHVSLFWYQQALGQGPEFLTYFQNEAQLDKSGLPSDRFFAERPEGSVSTLKIQRTQQEDSAVYLCASSLDLAPTEAFFGQGTRLTVV.

The rearrangement uses TRBV20-1 and TRBJ1-2; 7 nucleotides agree with TRBD1. CDR1 is DFQATT, CDR2 SNEGSKA, per germline (reference sequence). This CDR3 has 14 residues. With V trimmed by 5 bases and J by 1 base, 7 bases remained unmatched. The CDR3 DNA sequence: TGCAGTGCTTCTCGACAGGGACTTAACTATGGCTACACCTTC. Protein product: CSASRQGLNYGYTF.

The table lists this clonotype with many counts. V gene TRBV7-9 combines with J gene TRBJ2-1; 8 positions agree with TRBD2. This CDR3 is 16 amino acids long. CDR1 SEHNR and CDR2 FQNEAQ come from the germline V gene (reference sequence). V shed 2 bases and J 1 base; nucleotides not matched to a gene: 4. The CDR3 reads CASSLSLAGSYNEQFF. For the CDR3, the DNA is TGTGCCAGCAGCTTATCGTTAGCGGGGTCCTACAATGAGCAGTTCTTC.

This clonotype was counted many times. The CDR3 protein is CASSSQGRNEQFF. The CDR3 region has the DNA TGTGCCAGCAGTTCACAGGGCCGGAATGAGCAGTTCTTC. The V gene is TRBV12-3 or TRBV12-4, the J gene TRBJ2-1; the D gene is possibly TRBD1 (6 bases). This CDR3 spans 13 amino acids. Trimming removed 4 bases from V and 7 bases from J, with 11 bases in between.

The table lists this clonotype with a few counts. V and J are TRBV7-9 and TRBJ2-5, with 9 bases lining up with TRBD1. The germline V gene encodes CDR1 SEHNR and CDR2 FQNEAQ (reference sequence). The CDR3 has 15 amino acids. The V segment lost 2 bases and the J segment 11 bases; nucleotides outside the gene matches: 12. The CDR3 nucleotides read TGTGCCAGCAGCTTACTGGGACAGGGTTACAATGAGCAGTACTTC. Protein sequence: CASSLLGQGYNEQYF.

The rearrangement links TRBV29-1 to TRBJ1-1; D is undetermined. This CDR3 has 11 residues. CDR1 and CDR2 (germline): SQVTM, ANQGSEA. Between the trimmed V and J ends, which lost 5 bases and 2 bases, there was a span of 6 bases. CDR3 residues: CSVMKNTEAFF. The CDR3 DNA reads TGCAGCGTTATGAAAAACACTGAAGCTTTCTTT. Complete variable domain (other parts from reference TRBV29-1 and TRBJ1-1): SAVISQKPSRDICQRGTSLTIQCQVDSQVTMMFWYRQQPGQSLTLIATANQGSEATYESGFVIDKFPISRPNLTFSTLTVSNMSPEDSSIYLCSVMKNTEAFFGQGTRLTVV.

The rearrangement uses TRBV12-3 or TRBV12-4 and TRBJ2-1; D unresolved. The CDR3 length is 12 residues. The V and J ends lost 5 bases and 5 bases respectively, with 7 bases between them. CDR3 amino acids: CASSAIHNEQFF. The CDR3 DNA reads TGTGCCAGCAGTGCCATACACAATGAGCAGTTCTTC.

This chain joins TRBV12-3 or TRBV12-4 and TRBJ1-1; 8 nucleotides line up with TRBD1. The CDR3 contains 14 residues. V gave up 7 bases and J gave up 4 bases; unmatched junction bases: 8. CDR3 DNA: TGTGCCAGCACCTCTATGCAGGGGGCCACTGAAGCTTTCTTT. It translates to CASTSMQGATEAFF.

Comments on this clonotype: An end of the junction does not agree with germline; a read error may underlie this. The rearrangement joins TRBV4-1 to TRBJ1-5, with a tentative D call TRBD1 (5 bases). CDR3 length: 15 amino acids. The germline V gene encodes CDR1 MGHRA and CDR2 YSYEKL. The DNA of the CDR3 is TGCGCCAGCGGCCAAGACGGCAGGGTCAATCAGCCCCAGCATTTT. Translated: CASGQDGRVNQPQHF.

This sequence joins TRBV4-2 and TRBJ2-7, with 7 bases lining up with TRBD1. V gave up 0 bases and J gave up 1 base; unmatched junction bases: 3. CDR1 LGHNA and CDR2 YNFKEQ come from the germline V gene. The CDR3 contains 15 residues. CDR3 protein: CASSQEGQMSYEQYF. In DNA form, the CDR3 reads TGTGCCAGCAGCCAAGAGGGACAGATGTCCTACGAGCAGTACTTC.

The rearrangement links TRBV28 to TRBJ1-2; D gene uncertain. The V end was cut by 7 bases, the J end by 5 bases, with 29 bases between. The V gene's germline CDR1 is MDHEN and CDR2 SYDVKM. This CDR3 region has 18 residues. In DNA form, the CDR3 reads TGTGCCAGCACTTTTGGGTCCATAGGCCTTACTTTATCATATGGCTACACCTTC. Protein product: CASTFGSIGLTLSYGYTF.

Concerning this clonotype: Compared with germline, one end of the junction differs, possibly owing to a read error. This sequence joins TRBV13 and TRBJ2-1; D is ambiguous. The CDR3 spans 15 residues. Germline assignment: CDR1 PRHDT and CDR2 FYEKMQ (reference sequence). CDR3 nucleotides: TGTGCCAGCAGCTCCTTTGGACCGTCGAGCAATCAGCAGTTCTTC. The encoded protein is CASSSFGPSSNQQFF.